The clone carrying this T cell receptor (beta chain) appeared a few times. This entry is derived from a study of PD-L1 blockade in urothelial cancer. About the study: Blood analyses occurred 3 weeks (second dose) and 6 weeks post treatment start.

This table comes from immunoSEQ multiplex PCR, and its TCRdb copy is limited to in-frame clones, with some not included. Among under 20,000 clones listed, about four fifths were seen once. The V gene's germline CDR1 is MGHRA and CDR2 YSYEKL. Trimming left V 0 bases short and J 8 bases short, with 16 bases between. The CDR3 loop spans 15 amino acids. The time point: peripheral blood 6 weeks after treatment start. Patient disease was locally advanced or metastatic urothelial carcinoma. Patients each gave 1 to 8 samples, pretreatment and on-treatment. J is TRBJ1-2 and V is TRBV4-1; D possibly corresponds to TRBD1 (5 bases). The sequenced sample was PBMCs, obtained around atezolizumab (anti-PD-L1) treatment. The sequence derives from a man between 50 and 59 years old with urothelial cancer. In DNA, the CDR3 is TGCGCCAGCAGCCAAGATTCGGGGGTCCCGCGGGGCTACACCTTC. Its translation: CASSQDSGVPRGYTF.